This TCR beta chain derives from a study of vaccination and CD4 T cells after COVID-19. Study-wide findings and caveats: It was found that, in convalescent patients, 304 of 307 vaccine-specific clones were spike mono-reactive.

The CDR3 sequence is 14 residues long. The ends lost 4 bases at V and 8 bases at J; junction bases unmatched: 8. Germline loops: CDR1 MNHEY, CDR2 SVGAGI. An Oncomine TCR Beta short-read assay was used to sequence the DNA from cultured CD4+ T cells. TCRdb itself ran the PCR reads through MiXCR, one entry per CDR3 protein. Of over 3,500 distinct CDR3 sequences listed, 21% were seen once; the top ten hold around 49%. Treatment: approximately 11-day PBMC culture with coronavirus spike peptide pools or control peptides (ViraFEST assay). This clonotype has a handful of counts. Antigen specificity is unknown.

The chain uses TRBV6-5 and TRBJ1-5; 7 bases align to TRBD1. Here the sequenced sample was CD4+ T cells from blood, cultured in vitro, taken after SARS-CoV-2 vaccination. This TCR came from a human donor who had recovered from COVID-19. The CDR3 sequence: CASSSGQEFEPQHF. In DNA, the CDR3 is TGTGCCAGCAGTTCCGGACAGGAGTTTGAGCCCCAGCATTTT.